The 5 T cell receptor beta chains listed next were all sequenced from one sample in a study of prognosis after radiotherapy for stage I lung cancer (dated by TCRdb to 2020 to 2023). These reads were obtained on an Illumina HiSeq 3000. The TCR beta CDR3 region was amplified from genomic DNA by two rounds of multiplex PCR. In the first round of PCR, primers specific to each TRBV and TRBJ gene were used, and the primer sequences are filed in Chinese patent CN105087789A. TCRdb's own reprocessing of the public reads used fastp at Q25 and MiXCR and kept productive beta chains. Rows are unified per CDR3 protein, each entry keeping the most common DNA and genes. The sample records about 59,000 distinct CDR3 sequences, about 26% of which are singletons. The leading ten clones occupy about 7.5% of the sample. Sequences were derived from PBMCs, sampled before or after stereotactic body radiation therapy (not recorded which). The receptor set was obtained from a donor of 50 years or more with non-small cell lung cancer.

Ten or more counts support this clonotype. The rearrangement links TRBV19 to TRBJ2-3; maybe TRBD1 (6 bases). Germline assignment: CDR1 LNHDA and CDR2 SQIVND (reference sequence). V gave up 3 bases and J gave up 4 bases, with 11 bases separating them. The CDR3 runs to 14 residues. The CDR3 region has the DNA TGTGCCAGTAGTATCCAGGGGAGCTCAGATACGCAGTATTTT. Its protein is CASSIQGSSDTQYF.

This clonotype came up many times. The rearrangement uses TRBV5-1 and TRBJ1-4, with D tentatively TRBD1 (6 bases). The CDR3 is 16 residues long. Germline assignment: CDR1 SGHRS and CDR2 YFSETQ. V was trimmed by 4 bases and J by 0 bases, leaving 13 bases between them. The CDR3: CASSPGGGATNEKLFF. The CDR3, as DNA: TGCGCCAGCAGCCCTGGAGGGGGAGCAACTAATGAAAAACTGTTTTTT.

This clonotype occurred many times. The DNA of the CDR3 is TGTGCCACCAGTGAAGACAGGGGGAATCAGCCCCAGCATTTT. This encodes CATSEDRGNQPQHF. The rearrangement uses TRBV24-1 and TRBJ1-5; 9 nucleotides match TRBD1. Germline values: CDR1 KGHDR, CDR2 SFDVKD. After removal of 4 bases from V and 4 bases from J, the junction contained 1 base not matched to a gene. The CDR3 contains 14 residues.

To note about this clonotype: This may come from a read error, since a much larger clone is one base off. The CDR3 DNA follows: TGTGCCTGGAGTGTGGCCCCTCCACCCTCTGGAAACACCATATATTTT. It codes for CAWSVAPPPSGNTIYF. The V gene is TRBV30, the J gene TRBJ1-3; no clear D. V was trimmed by 0 bases and J by 0 bases, leaving 12 bases between them. This CDR3 region has 16 residues. The V gene's germline CDR1 is GTSNPN and CDR2 SVGIG (reference sequence).

In DNA form, the CDR3 reads TGTGCCAGCATTCCAGGGGCTATTTCTCCTTGCACCTTC. Protein: CASIPGAISPCTF. This rearrangement joins TRBV6-1 to TRBJ1-2; tentative D call: TRBD1 (6 bases). Trimming shortened V by 7 bases and J by 13 bases, and 22 bases separated the two germline ends. CDR1 MNHNS and CDR2 SASEGT come from the germline V gene. This CDR3 region has 13 residues.